A selection of T cell receptor beta chains follows, all from one sample in a study of blood T cell repertoires in COVID-19. The assay was immunoSEQ multiplex PCR, and TCRdb's table has in-frame clones only and misses some. The top ten clones hold 12% of a sample with fewer than 300,000 clones, roughly nine tenths of them seen once. Sequencing was performed on peripheral blood. These receptors came from a woman aged 25 to 45 with COVID-19, enrolled during active disease. Both conserved end residues are part of each CDR3.

TRBJ1-1	TRBV27	CASKWGQGNTEAFF
TRBJ2-5	TRBV13	CASSLTGETQYF
TRBJ2-1	TRBV3-1/TRBV3-2	CASSLTSGGLYNEQFF
TRBJ2-3	TRBV5-1	CASSRTGVTDTQYF
TRBJ1-1	TRBV18	CASSPGHKNTEAFF
TRBJ2-5	TRBV3-1/TRBV3-2	CASSQEQRGGTQYF
TRBJ2-7	TRBV10-2	CASSQWDRDTYEQYF
TRBJ2-7	TRBV27	CASSLMGDEQYF
TRBJ2-3	TRBV27	CASRPRWGPLRDTQYF
TRBJ2-7	TRBV7-8	CASSPGVKQYF
TRBJ1-2	TRBV27	CASRQGAHYGYTF
TRBJ1-6	TRBV19	CASRTGSTGPPLHF
TRBJ1-6	TRBV9	CASSADRVGDSPLHF
TRBJ2-3	TRBV29-1	CSVVALAGALADTQYF
TRBJ1-1	TRBV14	CASSQAIGEGTEAFF
TRBJ1-4	TRBV6-1	CASSEATGVNEKLFF
TRBJ1-1	TRBV27	CASSLWASNTEAFF
TRBJ2-5	TRBV7-9	CASSQEETQYF
TRBJ1-4	TRBV6-5	CASGEGAGEKLFF
TRBJ2-7	TRBV27	CASSFQTGLEQYF
TRBJ2-7	TRBV12-3/TRBV12-4	CASSFSYFEQYF
TRBJ2-5	TRBV6-2/TRBV6-3	CASSPTGVQETQYF
TRBJ2-7	TRBV7-9	CASSLSYGLVPEQYF
TRBJ2-5	TRBV18	CASSPPGERGGSKTQYF
TRBJ1-1	TRBV3-1/TRBV3-2	CASSPGTGFMNTEAFF
TRBJ2-7	TRBV6-2/TRBV6-3	CASSSRVYEQYF
TRBJ1-1	TRBV10-2	CASSVRGLDTEAFF
TRBJ1-2	TRBV10-3	CAIGWGLPEGYTF
TRBJ2-3	TRBV5-4	CASSLKLAGGPTDTQYF
TRBJ1-4	TRBV2	CASSPGRQGGMEKLFF
TRBJ1-1	TRBV5-1	CASSLGGQITEAFF
TRBJ1-5	TRBV12-5	CASGFGPGQGPYQPQHF
TRBJ2-5	TRBV11-3	CASSQGTSRQETQYF
TRBJ2-1	TRBV28	CASSPGTPWFF
TRBJ2-7	TRBV30	CAWSVPTPTTSLYEQYF
TRBJ1-3	TRBV30	CAWTSTGNTIYF
TRBJ2-1	TRBV5-1	CASSSSGDREQFF
TRBJ2-5	TRBV5-1	CASSFADRLQETQYF
TRBJ2-3	TRBV10-1	CAHTDTQYF
TRBJ1-5	TRBV29-1	CSARTGSNQPQHF
TRBJ1-1	TRBV5-6	CASSTTGNTEAFF
TRBJ1-2	TRBV4-2	CASSQDGQGPYGYTF
TRBJ1-3	TRBV7-9	CASSRLRRSSGNTIYF
TRBJ2-1	TRBV7-6	CASSQRPRRTSGGAAEQFF
TRBJ2-7	TRBV27	CASSPLTSGASYEQYF
TRBJ1-4	TRBV7-2	CASSLVGQGAGDEKLFF
TRBJ2-7	TRBV19	CASSMGAGGSYEQYF
TRBJ2-7	TRBV4-1	CASSQYTSGDFSYEQYF
TRBJ1-2	TRBV11-2	CASRSLLDRGYGYTF
TRBJ2-1	TRBV7-6	CASKYFGGDNEQFF
TRBJ2-7	TRBV7-2	CASSELLAGTYEQYF
TRBJ2-5	TRBV18	CASSPPFTSGGMETQYF
TRBJ2-3	TRBV7-6	CASSLRGSLKLDTQYF
TRBJ2-1	TRBV7-8	CASSDRGGLNEQFF